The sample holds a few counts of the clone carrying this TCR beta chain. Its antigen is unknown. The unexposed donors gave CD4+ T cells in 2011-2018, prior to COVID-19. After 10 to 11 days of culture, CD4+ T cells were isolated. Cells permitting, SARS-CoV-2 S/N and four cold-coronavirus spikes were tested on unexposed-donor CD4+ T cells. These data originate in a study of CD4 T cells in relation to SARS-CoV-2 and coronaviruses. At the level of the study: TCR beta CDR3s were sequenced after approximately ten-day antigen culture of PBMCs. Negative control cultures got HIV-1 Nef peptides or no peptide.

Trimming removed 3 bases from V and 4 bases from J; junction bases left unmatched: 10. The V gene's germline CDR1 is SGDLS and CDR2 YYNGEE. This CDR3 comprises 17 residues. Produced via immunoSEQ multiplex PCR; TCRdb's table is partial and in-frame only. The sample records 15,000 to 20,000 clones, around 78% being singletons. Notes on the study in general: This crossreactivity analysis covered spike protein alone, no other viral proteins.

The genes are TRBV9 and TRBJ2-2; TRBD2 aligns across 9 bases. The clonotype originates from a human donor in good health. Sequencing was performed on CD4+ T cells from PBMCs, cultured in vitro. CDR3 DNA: TGTGCCAGCAGCGCCCCGGCGGGAGGGCCGGGCACCGGGGAGCTGTTTTTT. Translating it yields CASSAPAGGPGTGELFF.